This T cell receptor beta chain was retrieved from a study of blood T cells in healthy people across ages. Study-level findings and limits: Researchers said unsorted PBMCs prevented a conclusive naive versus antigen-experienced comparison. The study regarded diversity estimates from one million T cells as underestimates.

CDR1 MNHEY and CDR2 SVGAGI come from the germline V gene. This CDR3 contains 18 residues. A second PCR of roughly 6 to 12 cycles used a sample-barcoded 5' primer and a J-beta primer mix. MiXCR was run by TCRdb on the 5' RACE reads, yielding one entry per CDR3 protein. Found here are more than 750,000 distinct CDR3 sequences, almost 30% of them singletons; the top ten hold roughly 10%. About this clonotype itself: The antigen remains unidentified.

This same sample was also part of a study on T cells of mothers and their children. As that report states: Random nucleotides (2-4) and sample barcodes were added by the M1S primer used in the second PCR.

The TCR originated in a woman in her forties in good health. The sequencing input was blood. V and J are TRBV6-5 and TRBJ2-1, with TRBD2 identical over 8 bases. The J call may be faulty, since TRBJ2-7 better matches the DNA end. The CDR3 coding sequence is TGTGCCAGCAGTTACGTGGGCGGGGGGCTCACCTTTACCAATGAGCAGTACTTC. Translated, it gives CASSYVGGGLTFTNEQYF.